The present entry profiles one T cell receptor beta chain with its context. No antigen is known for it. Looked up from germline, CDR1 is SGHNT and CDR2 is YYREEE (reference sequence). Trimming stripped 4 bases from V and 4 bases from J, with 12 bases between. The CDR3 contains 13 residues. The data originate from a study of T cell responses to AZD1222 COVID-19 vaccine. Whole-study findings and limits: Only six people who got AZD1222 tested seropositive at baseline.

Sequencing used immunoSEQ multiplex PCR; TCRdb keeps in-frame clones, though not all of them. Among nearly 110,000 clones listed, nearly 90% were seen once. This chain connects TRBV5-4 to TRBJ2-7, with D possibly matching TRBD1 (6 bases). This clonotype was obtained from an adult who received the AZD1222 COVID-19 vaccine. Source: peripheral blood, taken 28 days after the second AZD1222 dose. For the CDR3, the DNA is TGTGCCAGCAGCCCTAGGACAGATTACGAGCAGTACTTC. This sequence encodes CASSPRTDYEQYF.